This TCR beta chain came from a study of neurological immune-mediated disorders. Study-level results: With the multiple sclerosis repertoire cluster, neither clinical nor MRI features showed any association. None of the CDR3 amino acid sequences of expanded clones recurred across subjects, suggesting private repertoires in all groups.

The CDR3 is 17 amino acids. Trimming took 3 bases from V and 0 from J; bases not matched to a gene: 8. Looked up from germline, CDR1 is SGHRS and CDR2 is YFSETQ. Time point of the sample: longitudinal time-point 1 (baseline). The cDNA was synthesized by means of template-switch 5'RACE, which was carried out with 10-nucleotide random UMIs. MiXCR, applied by TCRdb to the 5' RACE reads, yields one record per CDR3 protein. This table has 40,000 or so distinct CDR3 sequences, less than 3.5% appearing once. This clonotype was seen at least ten times. Its antigen is undetermined. The chain joins TRBV5-1 to TRBJ2-2; 7 nucleotides agree with TRBD1. The sample consisted of PBMCs. The clonotype comes from a woman aged 55-69 years with multiple sclerosis. The CDR3 spells CASSYSGTATNTGELFF. In nucleotides, the CDR3 is TGCGCCAGCAGCTACTCCGGGACAGCTACGAACACCGGGGAGCTGTTTTTT. Together with reference TRBV5-1 and TRBJ2-2, the CDR3 gives the full variable domain: KAGVTQTPRYLIKTRGQQVTLSCSPISGHRSVSWYQQTPGQGLQFLFEYFSETQRNKGNFPGRFSGRQFSNSRSEMNVSTLELGDSALYLCASSYSGTATNTGELFFGEGSRLTVL.